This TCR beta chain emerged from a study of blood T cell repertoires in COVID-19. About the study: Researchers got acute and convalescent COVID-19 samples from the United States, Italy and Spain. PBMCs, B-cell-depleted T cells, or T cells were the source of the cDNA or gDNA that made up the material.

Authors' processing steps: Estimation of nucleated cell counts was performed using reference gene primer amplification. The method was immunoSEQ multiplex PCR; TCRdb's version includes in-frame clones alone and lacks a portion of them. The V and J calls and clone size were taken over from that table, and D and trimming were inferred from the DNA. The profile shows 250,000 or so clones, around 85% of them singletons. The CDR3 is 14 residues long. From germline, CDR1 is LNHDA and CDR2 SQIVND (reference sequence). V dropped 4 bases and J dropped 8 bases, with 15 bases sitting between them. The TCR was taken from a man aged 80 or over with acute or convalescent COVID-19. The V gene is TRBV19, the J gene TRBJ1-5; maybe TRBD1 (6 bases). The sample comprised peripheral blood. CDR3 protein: CASSTSGVGKPQHF. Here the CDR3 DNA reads TGTGCCAGTAGTACCTCAGGGGTTGGGAAGCCCCAGCATTTT.